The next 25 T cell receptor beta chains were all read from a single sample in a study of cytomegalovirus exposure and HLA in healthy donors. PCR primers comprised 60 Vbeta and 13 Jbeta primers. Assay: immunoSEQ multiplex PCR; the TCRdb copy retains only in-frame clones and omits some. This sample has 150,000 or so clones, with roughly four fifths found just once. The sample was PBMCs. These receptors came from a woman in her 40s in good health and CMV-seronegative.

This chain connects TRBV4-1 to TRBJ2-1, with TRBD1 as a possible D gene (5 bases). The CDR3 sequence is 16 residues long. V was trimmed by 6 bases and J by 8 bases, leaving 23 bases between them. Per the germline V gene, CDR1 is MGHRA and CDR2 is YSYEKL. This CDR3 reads CASRTEVGRVVHEQFF. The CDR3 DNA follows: TGCGCCAGCAGGACCGAAGTTGGCAGGGTGGTGCATGAGCAGTTCTTC.

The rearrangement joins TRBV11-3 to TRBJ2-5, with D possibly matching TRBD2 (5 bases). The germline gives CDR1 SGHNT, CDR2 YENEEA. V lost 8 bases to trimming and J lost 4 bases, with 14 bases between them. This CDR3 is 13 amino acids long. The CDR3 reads CASGDRGGETQYF. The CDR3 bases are TGTGCCAGCGGGGATCGGGGTGGAGAGACCCAGTACTTC.

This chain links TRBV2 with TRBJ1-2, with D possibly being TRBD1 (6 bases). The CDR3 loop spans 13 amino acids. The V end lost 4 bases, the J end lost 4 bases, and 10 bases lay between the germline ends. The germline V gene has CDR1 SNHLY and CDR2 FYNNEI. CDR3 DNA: TGTGCCAGCAGTGGCCCAGGGGCCTATGGCTACACCTTC. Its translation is CASSGPGAYGYTF.

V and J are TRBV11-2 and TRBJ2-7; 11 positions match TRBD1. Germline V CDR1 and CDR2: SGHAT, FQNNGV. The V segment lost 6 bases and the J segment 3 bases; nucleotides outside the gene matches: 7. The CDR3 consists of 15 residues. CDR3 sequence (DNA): TGTGCCAGCAGGCGGCCGGGACAGGGGGACTACGAGCAGTACTTC. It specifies CASRRPGQGDYEQYF.

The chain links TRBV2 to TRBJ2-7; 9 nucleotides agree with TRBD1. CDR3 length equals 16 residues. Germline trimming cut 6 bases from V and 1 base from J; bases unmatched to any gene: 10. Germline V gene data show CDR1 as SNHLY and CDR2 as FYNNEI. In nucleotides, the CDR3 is TGTGCCAGCAGACAGGGGGCGCTTTCCGGGTCCTACGAGCAGTACTTC. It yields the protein CASRQGALSGSYEQYF.

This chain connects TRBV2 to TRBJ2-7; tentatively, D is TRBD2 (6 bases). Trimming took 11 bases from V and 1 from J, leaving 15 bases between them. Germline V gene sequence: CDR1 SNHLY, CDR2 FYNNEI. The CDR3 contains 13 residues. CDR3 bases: TGTGCCTCCCGCCGGGACTTGTCCTACGAGCAGTACTTC. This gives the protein CASRRDLSYEQYF.

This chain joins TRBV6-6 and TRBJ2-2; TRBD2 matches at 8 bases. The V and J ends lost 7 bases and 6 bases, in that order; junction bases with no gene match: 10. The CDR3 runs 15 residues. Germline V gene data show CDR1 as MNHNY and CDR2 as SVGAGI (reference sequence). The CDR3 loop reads CASTFGRGGPGELFF. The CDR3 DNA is TGTGCCAGCACCTTCGGGAGGGGAGGCCCCGGGGAGCTGTTTTTT.

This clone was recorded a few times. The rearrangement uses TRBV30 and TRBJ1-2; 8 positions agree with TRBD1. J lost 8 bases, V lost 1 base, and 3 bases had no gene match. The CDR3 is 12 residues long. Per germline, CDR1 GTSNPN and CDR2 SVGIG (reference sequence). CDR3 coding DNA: TGTGCCTGGAGTGGGACAGGGCAGGGCTACACCTTC. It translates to CAWSGTGQGYTF.

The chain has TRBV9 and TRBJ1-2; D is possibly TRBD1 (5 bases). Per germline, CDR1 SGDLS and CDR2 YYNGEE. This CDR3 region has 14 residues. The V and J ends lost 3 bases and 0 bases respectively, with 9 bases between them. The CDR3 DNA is TGTGCCAGCAGCGGGCAGGGATCTAACTATGGCTACACCTTC. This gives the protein CASSGQGSNYGYTF.

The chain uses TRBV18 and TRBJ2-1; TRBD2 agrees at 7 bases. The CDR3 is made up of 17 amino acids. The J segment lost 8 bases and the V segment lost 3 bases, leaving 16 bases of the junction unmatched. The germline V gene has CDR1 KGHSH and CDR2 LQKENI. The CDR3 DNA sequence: TGTGCCAGCTCACCTCTGAACCTAGCGGAGCTCCCCCATGAGCAGTTCTTC. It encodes CASSPLNLAELPHEQFF.

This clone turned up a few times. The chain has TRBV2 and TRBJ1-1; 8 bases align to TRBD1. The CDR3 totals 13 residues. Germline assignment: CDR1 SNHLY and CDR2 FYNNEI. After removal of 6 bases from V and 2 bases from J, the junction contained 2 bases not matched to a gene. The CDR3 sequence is CASRDRGNTEAFF. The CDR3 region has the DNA TGTGCCAGCAGAGACAGGGGAAACACTGAAGCTTTCTTT.

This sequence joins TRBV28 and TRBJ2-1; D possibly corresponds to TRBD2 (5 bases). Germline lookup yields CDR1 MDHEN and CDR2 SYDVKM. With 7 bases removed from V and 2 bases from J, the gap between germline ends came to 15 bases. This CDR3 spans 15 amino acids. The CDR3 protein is CASILTSGPYNEQFF. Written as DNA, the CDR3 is TGTGCCAGCATTCTAACCAGCGGACCCTACAATGAGCAGTTCTTC.

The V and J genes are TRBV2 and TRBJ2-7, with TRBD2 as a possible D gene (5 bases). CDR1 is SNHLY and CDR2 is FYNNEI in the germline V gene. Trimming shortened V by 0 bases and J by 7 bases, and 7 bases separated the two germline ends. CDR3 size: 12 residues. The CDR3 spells CASSEARREQYF. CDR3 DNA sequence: TGTGCCAGCAGTGAAGCGCGGAGGGAGCAGTACTTC.

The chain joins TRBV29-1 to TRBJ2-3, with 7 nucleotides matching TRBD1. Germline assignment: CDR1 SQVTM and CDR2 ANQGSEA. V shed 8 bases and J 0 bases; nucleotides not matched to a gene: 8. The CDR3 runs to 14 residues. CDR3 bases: TGCAGCCTGAAAGACAGGGATAGCACAGATACGCAGTATTTT. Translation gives CSLKDRDSTDTQYF.

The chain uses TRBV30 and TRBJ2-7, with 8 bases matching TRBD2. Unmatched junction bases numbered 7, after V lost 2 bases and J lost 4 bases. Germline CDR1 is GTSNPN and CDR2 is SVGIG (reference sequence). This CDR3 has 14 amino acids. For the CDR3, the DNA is TGTGCCTGGAGTCATTCGGGAGGGGGGTACGAGCAGTACTTC. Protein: CAWSHSGGGYEQYF.

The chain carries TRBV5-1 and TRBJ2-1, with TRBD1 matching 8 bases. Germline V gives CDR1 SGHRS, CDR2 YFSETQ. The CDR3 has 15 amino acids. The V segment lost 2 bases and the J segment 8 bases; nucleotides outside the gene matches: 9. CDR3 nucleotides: TGCGCCAGCAGCTTAGGGCAGGGGGCGTCGTATGAGCAGTTCTTC. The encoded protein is CASSLGQGASYEQFF.

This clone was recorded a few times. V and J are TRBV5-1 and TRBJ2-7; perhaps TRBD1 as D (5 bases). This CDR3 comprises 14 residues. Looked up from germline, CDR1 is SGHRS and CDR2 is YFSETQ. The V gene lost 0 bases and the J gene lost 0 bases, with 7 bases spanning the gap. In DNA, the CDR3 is TGCGCCAGCAGCTTGGACAGGTCCTCCTACGAGCAGTACTTC. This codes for CASSLDRSSYEQYF.

The chain's CDR3 is CASTVIAAASGEQFF. CDR3 in DNA: TGTGCCAGCACCGTTATAGCGGCCGCGTCGGGTGAGCAGTTCTTC. This sequence joins TRBV4-2 and TRBJ2-1; weak D call: TRBD2 (6 bases). The length of the CDR3 is 15 residues. Germline loops: CDR1 LGHNA, CDR2 YNFKEQ. V lost 7 bases, J lost 9 bases, and 22 bases lay in between.

The CDR3 protein is CASSGIRDSGYEQYF. CDR3 in DNA: TGTGCCAGCAGCGGAATTCGGGACAGCGGCTACGAGCAGTACTTC. The chain combines TRBV9 with TRBJ2-7, with 7 bases fitting TRBD1. V lost 3 bases, J lost 3 bases, and 9 bases stayed unmatched. The CDR3 contains 15 residues. Germline CDR1 SGDLS, CDR2 YYNGEE.

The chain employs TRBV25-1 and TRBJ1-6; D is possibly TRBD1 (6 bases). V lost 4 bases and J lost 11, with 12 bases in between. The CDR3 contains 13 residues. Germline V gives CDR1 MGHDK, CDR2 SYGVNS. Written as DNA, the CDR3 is TGTGCCAGCAGTGCGGGGGGGCTGACACCCCTCCACTTT. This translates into CASSAGGLTPLHF. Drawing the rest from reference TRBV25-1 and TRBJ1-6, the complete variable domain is EADIYQTPRYLVIGTGKKITLECSQTMGHDKMYWYQQDPGMELHLIHYSYGVNSTEKGDLSSESTVSRIRTEHFPLTLESARPSHTSQYLCASSAGGLTPLHFGNGTRLTVT.

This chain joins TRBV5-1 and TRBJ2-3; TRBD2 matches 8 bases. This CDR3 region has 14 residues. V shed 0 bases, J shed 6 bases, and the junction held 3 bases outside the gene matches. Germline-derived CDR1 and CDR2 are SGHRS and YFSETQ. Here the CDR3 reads CASSLGREVDTQYF. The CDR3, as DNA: TGCGCCAGCAGCTTGGGGCGGGAGGTGGATACGCAGTATTTT.

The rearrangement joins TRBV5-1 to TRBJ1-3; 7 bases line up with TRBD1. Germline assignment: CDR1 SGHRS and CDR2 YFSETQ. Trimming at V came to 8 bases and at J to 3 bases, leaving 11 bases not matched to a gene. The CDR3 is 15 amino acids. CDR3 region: CASSLQQGSGNTIYF. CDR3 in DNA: TGCGCCAGTTCCCTTCAACAGGGGAGTGGAAACACCATATATTTT. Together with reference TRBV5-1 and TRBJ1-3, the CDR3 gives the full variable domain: KAGVTQTPRYLIKTRGQQVTLSCSPISGHRSVSWYQQTPGQGLQFLFEYFSETQRNKGNFPGRFSGRQFSNSRSEMNVSTLELGDSALYLCASSLQQGSGNTIYFGEGSWLTVV.

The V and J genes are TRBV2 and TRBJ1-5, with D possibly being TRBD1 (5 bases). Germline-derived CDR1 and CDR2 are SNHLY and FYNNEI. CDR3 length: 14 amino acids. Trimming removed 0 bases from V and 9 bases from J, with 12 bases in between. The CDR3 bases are TGTGCCAGCAGTGAAGCTCGGTCGGGGGGGCCCCAGCATTTT. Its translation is CASSEARSGGPQHF.

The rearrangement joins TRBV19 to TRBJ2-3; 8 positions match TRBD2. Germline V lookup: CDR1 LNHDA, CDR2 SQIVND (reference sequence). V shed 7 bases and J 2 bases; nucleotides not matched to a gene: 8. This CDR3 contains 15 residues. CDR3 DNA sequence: TGTGCCAGTACCTCACTAGCGGATAACACAGATACGCAGTATTTT. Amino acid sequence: CASTSLADNTDTQYF.

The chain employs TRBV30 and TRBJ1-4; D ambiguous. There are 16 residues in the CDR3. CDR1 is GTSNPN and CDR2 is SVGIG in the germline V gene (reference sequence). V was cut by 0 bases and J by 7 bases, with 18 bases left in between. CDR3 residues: CAWSVRRGELGEKLFF. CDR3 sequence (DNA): TGTGCCTGGAGTGTCCGGCGGGGAGAACTAGGTGAAAAACTGTTTTTT.